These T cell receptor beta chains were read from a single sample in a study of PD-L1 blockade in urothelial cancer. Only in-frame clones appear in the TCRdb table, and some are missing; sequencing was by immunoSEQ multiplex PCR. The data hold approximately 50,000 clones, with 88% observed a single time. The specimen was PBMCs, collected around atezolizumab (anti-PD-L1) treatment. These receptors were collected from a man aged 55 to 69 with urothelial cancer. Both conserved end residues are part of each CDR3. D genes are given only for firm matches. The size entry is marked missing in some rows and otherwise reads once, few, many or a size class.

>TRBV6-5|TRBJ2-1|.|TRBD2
TGTGCCAGCAGGTCTAGCGGGAGAGGCAATGAGCAGTTCTTC
CASRSSGRGNEQFF
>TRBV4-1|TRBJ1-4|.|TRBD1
TGCGCCAGCAGCCAAGATCAAAGCAGGGGGCCGGAAAAACTGTTTTTT
CASSQDQSRGPEKLFF
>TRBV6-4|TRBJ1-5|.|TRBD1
TGTGCCAGCAGTGAATCGGACCGGGACAGGTCCAATCAGCCCCAGCATTTT
CASSESDRDRSNQPQHF
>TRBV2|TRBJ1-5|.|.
TGTGCCAGCAGCGCGCTAACGGGGTCCAATCAGCCCCAGCATTTT
CASSALTGSNQPQHF
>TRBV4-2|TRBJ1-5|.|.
TGTGCCAGCAGCCAAGATCAGGGAAGTCAGCCCCAGCATTTT
CASSQDQGSQPQHF
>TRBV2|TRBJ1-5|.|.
TGTGCCAGCAGTGAAGGGTTGAGGGATCAGCCCCAGCATTTT
CASSEGLRDQPQHF
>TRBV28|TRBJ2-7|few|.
TGTGCCAGCAGCACCTTAGACAGTTCCTACGAGCAGTACTTC
CASSTLDSSYEQYF
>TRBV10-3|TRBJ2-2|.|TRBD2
TGTGCCATGGCGGGGAACGCTAGCGGGAGGGCTCCCGGGGAGCTGTTTTTT
CAMAGNASGRAPGELFF
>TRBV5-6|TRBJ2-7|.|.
TGTGCCAGCACTAGACAGGTGTCCTACGAGCAGTACTTC
CASTRQVSYEQYF
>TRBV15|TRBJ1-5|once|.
TGTGCCACCAGCAGAACCCACGGGATTCGCAATCAGCCCCAGCATTTT
CATSRTHGIRNQPQHF
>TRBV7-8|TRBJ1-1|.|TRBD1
TGTGCCAGCAGCTTATCGACAGGGATGAGCACTGAAGCTTTCTTT
CASSLSTGMSTEAFF
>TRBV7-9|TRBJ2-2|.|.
TGTGCCAGCAGCTTAAGATCCGGGAGCCCGAACAACGGGGAGCTGTTTTTT
CASSLRSGSPNNGELFF
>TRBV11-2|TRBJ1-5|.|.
TGTGCCAGCAGCTTAAGAGGTGGGGCGTCGAATCAGCCCCAGCATTTT
CASSLRGGASNQPQHF
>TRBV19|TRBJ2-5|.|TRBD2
TGTGCCAGTAGTACTGCAGGCCTAGCGGGGCAAGAGACCCAGTACTTC
CASSTAGLAGQETQYF
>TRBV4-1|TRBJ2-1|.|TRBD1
TGCGCCAGCAGCCAAGATCGGGCAGGGGGCCTTAACAATGAGCAGTTCTTC
CASSQDRAGGLNNEQFF
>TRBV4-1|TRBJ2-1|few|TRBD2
TGCGCCAGCAGCCAAGTCGGGAGGGAGCAGTTCTTC
CASSQVGREQFF
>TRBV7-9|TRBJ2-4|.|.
TGTGCCAGCAGCTTAGAGATCAATTCAGGCAAAAACATTCAGTACTTC
CASSLEINSGKNIQYF
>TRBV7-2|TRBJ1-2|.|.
TGTGCCAGCAGGCGGGACTGGTCGGAAGGCTACACCTTC
CASRRDWSEGYTF
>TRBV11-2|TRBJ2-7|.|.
TGTGCCAGCAGGGAGGGGAGTAGGTCAGGCGAGCAGTACTTC
CASREGSRSGEQYF
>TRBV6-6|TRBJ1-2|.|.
TGTGCCAGCAGTTACGGGCGGGGGGCGGTAACGGGCTACACCTTC
CASSYGRGAVTGYTF
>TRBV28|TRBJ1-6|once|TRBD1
TGTGCCAGCAGCCATCCGGACAGGGGGCTTTCACCCCTCCACTTT
CASSHPDRGLSPLHF
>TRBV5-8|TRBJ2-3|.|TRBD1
TGTGCCAGCAGCTCTCCCCGGGACAGGGGTCAGGTCACAGATACGCAGTATTTT
CASSSPRDRGQVTDTQYF
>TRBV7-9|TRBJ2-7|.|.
TGTGCCAGCAGCTTAGGAGGGCCCGGCGAGCAGTACTTC
CASSLGGPGEQYF
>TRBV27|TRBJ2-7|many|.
TGTGCCAGCAGTTTCTGGAGGGCCACTAACCCCTCCGAGCAGTACTTC
CASSFWRATNPSEQYF
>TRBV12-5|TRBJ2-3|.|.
TGTGCTAGTGGTACTGGACAGACTAGCACAGATACGCAGTATTTT
CASGTGQTSTDTQYF
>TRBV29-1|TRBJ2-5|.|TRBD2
TGCAGCGTTGAGGCGGGGGGCGGTTTGGAGACCCAGTACTTC
CSVEAGGGLETQYF
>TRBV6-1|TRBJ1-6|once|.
TGTGCCAGCAGTGAACAACCCCGCGACACATTGAACAATTCACCCCTCCACTTT
CASSEQPRDTLNNSPLHF
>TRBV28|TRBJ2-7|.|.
TGTGCCAGCAGTTTAGAGGCGGCATTGAGCTCCTACGAGCAGTACTTC
CASSLEAALSSYEQYF
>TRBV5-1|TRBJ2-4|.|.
TGCGCCAGCAGCCCCGCCGTGGCCCTAATAACAGGGCTAGCCAAAAACATTCAGTACTTC
CASSPAVALITGLAKNIQYF
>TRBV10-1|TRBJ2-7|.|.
TGCGCCAGCAGTGAGTCCCGTGGTCGAACTTATTTC
CASSESRGRTYF
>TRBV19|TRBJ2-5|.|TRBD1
TGTGCCAGTAGTACCCCGGGACAGGGGACAGAGACCCAGTACTTC
CASSTPGQGTETQYF
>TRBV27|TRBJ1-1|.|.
TGTGCCAGCAGTGCCCCAGGTAACACTGAAGCTTTCTTT
CASSAPGNTEAFF
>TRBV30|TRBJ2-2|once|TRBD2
TGTGCCTGGAGTAGAGCGGGGGGGAACACCGGGGAGCTGTTTTTT
CAWSRAGGNTGELFF
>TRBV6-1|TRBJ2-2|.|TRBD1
TGTGCCAGCAGCCGGGACAGTGGCACCGGGGAGCTGTTTTTT
CASSRDSGTGELFF
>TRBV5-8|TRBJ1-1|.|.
TGTGCCAGCAGGGATCAGGGTACTTTTAAGAACACTGAAGCTTTCTTT
CASRDQGTFKNTEAFF
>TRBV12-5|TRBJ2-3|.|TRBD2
TGTGCTAGTGGTTTGGATAGCGGGGGGCCTATGAACACAGATACGCAGTATTTT
CASGLDSGGPMNTDTQYF
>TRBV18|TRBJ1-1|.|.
TGTGCCAGCTCACCAATCGGCGGCTGGTACACTGAAGCTTTCTTT
CASSPIGGWYTEAFF
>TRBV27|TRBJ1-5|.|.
TGTGCCAGCAGTCTAATTACAGGGCAGCCCCAGCATTTT
CASSLITGQPQHF
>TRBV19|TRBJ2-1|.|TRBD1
TGTGCCAGTAGCCGAACCGCCGGGACAGGTATTTACAATGAGCAGTTCTTC
CASSRTAGTGIYNEQFF
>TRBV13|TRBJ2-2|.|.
TGTGCCAGCAGCTCCCAGGGCAGGGAGCTGTTTTTT
CASSSQGRELFF
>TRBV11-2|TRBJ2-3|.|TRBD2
TGTGCCAGCAGCTTAGGCGGGAGACGGTCAGATACGCAGTATTTT
CASSLGGRRSDTQYF
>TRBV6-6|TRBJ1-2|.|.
TGTGCCAGCAGTTACTCGGGGGGAAACGCGGGGGGCTACACCTTC
CASSYSGGNAGGYTF
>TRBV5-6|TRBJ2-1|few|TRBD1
TGTGCCAGCAGCTTAAACAGGGGCGGCGATGAGCAGTTCTTC
CASSLNRGGDEQFF
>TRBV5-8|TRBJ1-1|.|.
TGTGCCAGCAGCTTTTATAGCACTGAAGCTTTCTTT
CASSFYSTEAFF
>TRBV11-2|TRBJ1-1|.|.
TGTGCCAGCAGCAATTATCGGGAAGCTTTCTTT
CASSNYREAFF
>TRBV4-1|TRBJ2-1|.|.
TGCGCCAGCAGCCTCACGGCTCCCGGGACACTCAACAATGAGCAGTTCTTC
CASSLTAPGTLNNEQFF
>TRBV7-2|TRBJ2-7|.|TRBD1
TGTGCCAGCAGCTTAGTAGGGGGCCCTCTAGGGGAGCAGTACTTC
CASSLVGGPLGEQYF